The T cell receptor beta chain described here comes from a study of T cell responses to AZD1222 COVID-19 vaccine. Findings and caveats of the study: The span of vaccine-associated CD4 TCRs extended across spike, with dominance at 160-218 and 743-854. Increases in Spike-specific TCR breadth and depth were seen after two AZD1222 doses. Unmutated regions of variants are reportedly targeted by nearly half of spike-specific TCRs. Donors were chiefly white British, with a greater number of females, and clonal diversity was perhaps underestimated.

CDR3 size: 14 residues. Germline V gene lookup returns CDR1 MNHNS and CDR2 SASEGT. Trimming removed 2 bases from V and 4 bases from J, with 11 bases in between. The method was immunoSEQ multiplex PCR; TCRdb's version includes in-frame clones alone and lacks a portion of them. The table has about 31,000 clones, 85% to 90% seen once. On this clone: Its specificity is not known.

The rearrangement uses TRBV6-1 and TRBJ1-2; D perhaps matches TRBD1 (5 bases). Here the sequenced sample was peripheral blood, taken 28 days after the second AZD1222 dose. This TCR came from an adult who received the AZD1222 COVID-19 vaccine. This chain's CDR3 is CASSEPTESYGYTF. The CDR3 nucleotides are TGTGCCAGCAGTGAACCGACAGAAAGCTATGGCTACACCTTC.